The sequence of this TCR beta chain was determined in a study of T cell responses to AZD1222 COVID-19 vaccine. Points from the study as a whole: Researchers report vaccine-associated CD4 TCRs spanning spike, with dominance at 160-218 and 743-854. None of the repertoires were sampled until the peak T cell response had passed.

The CDR3 is 14 amino acids. Trimming pared 0 bases from V and 2 bases from J, leaving 4 bases between. The germline CDR1 and CDR2 sequences are SEHNR and FQNEAQ (reference sequence). Some clones are missing from TCRdb's copy, which holds only in-frame ones; the method was immunoSEQ multiplex PCR. The sample contains around 100,000 clones, around 85% of which appear only once. On this clone: Its specificity is not known.

This sample comprised peripheral blood, obtained 28 days after the second AZD1222 dose. The V call is TRBV7-9, the J call TRBJ2-2, with D hard to call. This clonotype was sampled from an adult who received the AZD1222 COVID-19 vaccine. CDR3 in amino acids: CASSLAPNTGELFF. CDR3 nucleotide sequence: TGTGCCAGCAGCTTAGCCCCCAACACCGGGGAGCTGTTTTTT.